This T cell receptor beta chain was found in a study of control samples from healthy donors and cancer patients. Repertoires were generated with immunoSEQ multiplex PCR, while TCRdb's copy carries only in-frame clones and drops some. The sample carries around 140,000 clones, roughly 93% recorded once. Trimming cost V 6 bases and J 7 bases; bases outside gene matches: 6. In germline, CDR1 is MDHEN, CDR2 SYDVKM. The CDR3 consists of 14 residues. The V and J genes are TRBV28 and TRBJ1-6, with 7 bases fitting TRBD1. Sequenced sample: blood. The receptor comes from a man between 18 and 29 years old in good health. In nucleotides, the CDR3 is TGTGCCAGCAGAACCGGGACAGCAAATTCACCCCTCCACTTT. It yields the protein CASRTGTANSPLHF.